Sequencing of this TCR beta chain was carried out in a study of T cell responses to AZD1222 COVID-19 vaccine. Sequencing used immunoSEQ multiplex PCR; TCRdb keeps in-frame clones, though not all of them. The data show more than 100,000 clones, about 85% seen once. This clone was seen a handful of times. The target antigen is unknown. Study findings and constraints: Compared with day 0, the breadth and depth of the Spike-specific TCR repertoire rose significantly after two doses of AZD1222. Seropositive AZD1222 recipients at baseline numbered only 6 or 7. Clonal diversity may have been underestimated, and the donors were mostly white British, with more females than males.

V was clipped by 2 bases and J by 1 base, with 18 bases between them. The CDR3 length is 17 residues. Germline lookup yields CDR1 SGHKS and CDR2 YYEKEE (reference sequence). The source material was peripheral blood, sampled on day 0 of AZD1222 vaccination. The sequence was collected from an adult in good health. The rearrangement links TRBV5-5 to TRBJ1-1; no clear D gene. CDR3 amino acids: CASSFLRGESANTEAFF. CDR3 sequence (DNA): TGTGCCAGCAGCTTTTTACGCGGGGAATCGGCGAACACTGAAGCTTTCTTT.